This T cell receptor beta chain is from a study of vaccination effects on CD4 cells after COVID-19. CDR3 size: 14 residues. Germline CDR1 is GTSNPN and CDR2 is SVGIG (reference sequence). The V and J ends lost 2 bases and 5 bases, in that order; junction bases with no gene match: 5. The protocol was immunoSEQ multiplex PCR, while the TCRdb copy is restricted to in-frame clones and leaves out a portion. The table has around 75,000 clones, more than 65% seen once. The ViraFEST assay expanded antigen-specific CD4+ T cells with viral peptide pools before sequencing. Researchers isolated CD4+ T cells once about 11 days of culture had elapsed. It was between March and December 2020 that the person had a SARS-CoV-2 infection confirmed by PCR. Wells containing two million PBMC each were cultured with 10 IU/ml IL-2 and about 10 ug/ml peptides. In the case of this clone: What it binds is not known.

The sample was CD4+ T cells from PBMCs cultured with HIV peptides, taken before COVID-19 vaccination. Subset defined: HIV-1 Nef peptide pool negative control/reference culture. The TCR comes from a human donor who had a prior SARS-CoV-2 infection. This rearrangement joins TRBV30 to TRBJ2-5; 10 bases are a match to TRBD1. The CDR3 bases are TGTGCCTGGAGTTGGGACAGGGGTGTGGAGACCCAGTACTTC. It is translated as CAWSWDRGVETQYF. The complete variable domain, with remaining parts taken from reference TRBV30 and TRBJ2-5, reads SQTIHQWPATLVQPVGSPLSLECTVEGTSNPNLYWYRQAAGRGLQLLFYSVGIGQISSEVPQNLSASRPQDRQFILSSKKLLLSDSGFYLCAWSWDRGVETQYFGPGTRLLVL.